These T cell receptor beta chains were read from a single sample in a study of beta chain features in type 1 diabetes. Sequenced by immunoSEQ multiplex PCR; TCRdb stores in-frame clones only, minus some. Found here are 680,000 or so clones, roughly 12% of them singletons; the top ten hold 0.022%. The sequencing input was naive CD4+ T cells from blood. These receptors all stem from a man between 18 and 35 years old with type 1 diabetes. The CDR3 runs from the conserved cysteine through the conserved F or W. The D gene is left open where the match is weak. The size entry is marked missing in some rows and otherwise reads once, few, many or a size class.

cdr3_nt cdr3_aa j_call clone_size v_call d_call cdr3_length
TGTGCCAGCAGTGAAAGGGTGAAGACTGGCGAGCAGTACTTC CASSERVKTGEQYF TRBJ2-7 - TRBV2 - 14
TGTGCCTGGCTCAGGGAAAGTGAAAAACTGTTTTTT CAWLRESEKLFF TRBJ1-4 few TRBV30 - 12
TGTGCCTGGAGTAAGAAAGGGGTGGCCGAGCAGTACTTC CAWSKKGVAEQYF TRBJ2-7 few TRBV30 - 13
TGTGCCAGCAGCGCCGCGGGACCCCTCAGGGAGACCCAGTACTTC CASSAAGPLRETQYF TRBJ2-5 few TRBV7-2 - 15
TGTGCCAGTAGTATGGGACTTGGGACAAACATTCAGTACTTC CASSMGLGTNIQYF TRBJ2-4 few TRBV19 - 14
TGTGCCAGCACCTCCAGTAGTGAGACCCAGTACTTC CASTSSSETQYF TRBJ2-5 - TRBV28 - 12
TGCAGCGTTGAAGTCAGGGCCAAGAACACTGAAGCTTTCTTT CSVEVRAKNTEAFF TRBJ1-1 few TRBV29-1 - 14
TGTGCCAGCGGACAAGGGCAGACCACCGGGGAGCTGTTTTTT CASGQGQTTGELFF TRBJ2-2 - TRBV6-6 - 14
TGTGCCAGCAGCTTAGTGCAGGGCGCTGGAAACACCATATATTTT CASSLVQGAGNTIYF TRBJ1-3 few TRBV7-9 - 15
TGCGCCAGCAGCCAAGATAGGACAGGGATCAATCAGCCCCAGCATTTT CASSQDRTGINQPQHF TRBJ1-5 - TRBV4-1 TRBD1 16
TGTGCCATCGCGGCGGAAGGTGGGAACTCTGGGGCCAACGTCCTGACTTTC CAIAAEGGNSGANVLTF TRBJ2-6 - TRBV10-3 - 17
TGTGCCAGCTCACCACCGTCGACAGGGTCGGGCTACACCTTC CASSPPSTGSGYTF TRBJ1-2 - TRBV18 TRBD1 14
TGTGCCAGCAGCTTAGGTCCGGTAGGGTTCTCAGGCTACACCTTC CASSLGPVGFSGYTF TRBJ1-2 - TRBV7-2 - 15
TGTGCCAGCAGCCGCGGCGGGGGGCGGACAGATACGCAGTATTTT CASSRGGGRTDTQYF TRBJ2-3 - TRBV25-1 TRBD2 15
TGTGCCTGGAGTCCTGAGGCTGGCGAGCAGTTCTTC CAWSPEAGEQFF TRBJ2-1 few TRBV30 - 12
TGTGCCAGCAGTGAATCCACTAGCGGGGGTATAACCAAAAACATTCAGTACTTC CASSESTSGGITKNIQYF TRBJ2-4 few TRBV25-1 TRBD2 18
TGTGCCAGCAGCCGAAACGAAGCTTTCTTT CASSRNEAFF TRBJ1-1 - TRBV7-9 - 10
TGTGCCAGCAGCTTAGGACCGGAAGCAGAGACCCAGTACTTC CASSLGPEAETQYF TRBJ2-5 few TRBV7-9 - 14
TGCGCCAGCAGCGGGGGACTACCCGGGGAGGAGACCCAGTACTTC CASSGGLPGEETQYF TRBJ2-5 - TRBV5-1 TRBD2 15
TGCGCCAGCAGCCCCTCAGGGAACCAAGAGACCCAGTACTTC CASSPSGNQETQYF TRBJ2-5 few TRBV5-1 - 14
TGCGCCAGCAGTCAGAGGACAGGGGGAGAGACCCAGTACTTC CASSQRTGGETQYF TRBJ2-5 few TRBV23-1 TRBD1 14
TGCAGCGTTGACGTGAGCGTAGATACGCAGTATTTT CSVDVSVDTQYF TRBJ2-3 - TRBV29-1 - 12
TGTGCCAGCAGTTACTCGACGGGGCGGGATGGCTACACCTTC CASSYSTGRDGYTF TRBJ1-2 once TRBV6-5 - 14
TGTGCCAGCAGGGGACAGCCGAATTCACCCCTCCACTTT CASRGQPNSPLHF TRBJ1-6 few TRBV2 TRBD1 13
TGTGCCAGCAGTAAGAGGATCGACGTGGGGGAGCAGTACTTC CASSKRIDVGEQYF TRBJ2-7 few TRBV27 - 14
TGTGCCATCAGGCAGGGCGTTGGAGAGACCCAGTACTTC CAIRQGVGETQYF TRBJ2-5 - TRBV10-3 - 13
TGTGCCAGCTCACGCGGGGACAGCTATGGCTACACCTTC CASSRGDSYGYTF TRBJ1-2 few TRBV18 TRBD1 13
TGTGCCAGCAGCTCCAGGGGGCACGGCACTGAAGCTTTCTTT CASSSRGHGTEAFF TRBJ1-1 - TRBV5-6 TRBD1 14
TGTGCCAGCAGCTTAGCATCAGACACTGAAGCTTTCTTT CASSLASDTEAFF TRBJ1-1 few TRBV7-8 - 13
TGTGCCAGCAGCTTAGTTGTGAGCGCGGGCACAGATACGCAGTATTTT CASSLVVSAGTDTQYF TRBJ2-3 few TRBV7-2 - 16
TGCGCCAGCAGCTTGGAGTCAGGGATCGCTGAAGCTTTCTTT CASSLESGIAEAFF TRBJ1-1 few TRBV5-1 - 14
TGTGCCACCACTTCCGGGACAGGGGCCGAAAAACTGTTTTTT CATTSGTGAEKLFF TRBJ1-4 few TRBV6-6 TRBD1 14
TGTGCCTGGAGTGTAACCCGGACTAGCAGGGGCACAGATACGCAGTATTTT CAWSVTRTSRGTDTQYF TRBJ2-3 - TRBV30 TRBD2 17
TGCAGCGTTCAAGGGAGACTAGCCTACAATGAGCAGTTCTTC CSVQGRLAYNEQFF TRBJ2-1 - TRBV29-1 - 14
TGTGCCATCAGTGAGTGGGAGGCTGAAGCTTTCTTT CAISEWEAEAFF TRBJ1-1 - TRBV10-3 - 12
TGTGCCAGCAGCTTACAGGGGCCAGATACGCAGTATTTT CASSLQGPDTQYF TRBJ2-3 - TRBV5-6 TRBD1 13
TGCAGCGCCACGCCCGGGACTAGCGGGGGGCAAGAGACCCAGTACTTC CSATPGTSGGQETQYF TRBJ2-5 few TRBV29-1 TRBD2 16
TGTGCCAGCAGCCCTGGGGGACACCCAACCAATCAGCCCCAGCATTTT CASSPGGHPTNQPQHF TRBJ1-5 few TRBV2 - 16
TGTGCCAGCAGGGGACTCGGGGCAGGGGGCGCGGATACGCAGTATTTT CASRGLGAGGADTQYF TRBJ2-3 few TRBV27 TRBD1 16
TGTGCCAGCAGTAAGCAGGGCCGTGGCTACACCTTC CASSKQGRGYTF TRBJ1-2 few TRBV6-5 - 12
TGTGCCACCAGCAGAGATGGGGGAGCCTACAATGAGCAGTTCTTC CATSRDGGAYNEQFF TRBJ2-1 few TRBV15 - 15
TGCGCCAGCAGTGAGTTCCGGGGAGCTTTCTTT CASSEFRGAFF TRBJ1-1 - TRBV10-2 - 11
TGTGCCAGTAGCCCGACTAGCGGGGGGACCAATGAGCAGTTCTTC CASSPTSGGTNEQFF TRBJ2-1 few TRBV19 TRBD2 15
TGTGCCAGCAGCCCCACAGGACAGGGGAACTATGGCTACACCTTC CASSPTGQGNYGYTF TRBJ1-2 - TRBV9 TRBD1 15
TGTGCCAGCAGTGACCCAGACAGGGGGAATGAAAAACTGTTTTTT CASSDPDRGNEKLFF TRBJ1-4 few TRBV25-1 TRBD1 15
TGTGCCAGCAGCTTGGGGGACGGAGATACGCAGTATTTT CASSLGDGDTQYF TRBJ2-3 few TRBV7-3 - 13
TGTGCCAGCAGCTTATTAGCGGAGTACCAAGAGACCCAGTACTTC CASSLLAEYQETQYF TRBJ2-5 - TRBV7-6 - 15